Below, 10 T cell receptor beta chains from the same sample are listed, as sequenced in a study of CD8+ T cells in alopecia areata. Extraction of RNA preceded its reverse transcription into cDNA, which served as the sequencing template. TCRdb's copy holds only in-frame clones and misses some; the assay was immunoSEQ multiplex PCR. Found here are 150,000 to 200,000 clones, approximately 60% of them singletons; the top ten hold less than 5%. Input material: CD4+ T cells sorted from blood. The receptors stem from a human donor in good health.

The rearrangement joins TRBV4-2 to TRBJ2-3; TRBD1 is a possible D gene (6 bases). V gave up 4 bases and J gave up 6 bases, with 11 bases separating them. The germline V gene encodes CDR1 LGHNA and CDR2 YNFKEQ. The CDR3 length is 13 residues. CDR3 sequence reads: CASSPRDTDTQYF. In nucleotides, the CDR3 is TGTGCCAGCAGCCCCCGGGACACCGATACGCAGTATTTT.

This clone has only a few counts. The chain joins TRBV29-1 to TRBJ2-2; D remains ambiguous. V was clipped by 7 bases and J by 3 bases, with 9 bases between them. The V gene's germline CDR1 is SQVTM and CDR2 ANQGSEA. The CDR3 has 12 residues. This CDR3 reads CSAAKHTGELFF. CDR3 nucleotides: TGCAGCGCTGCGAAGCACACCGGGGAGCTGTTTTTT.

This clone was seen more than once but under ten times. This rearrangement joins TRBV29-1 to TRBJ2-5; TRBD1 might be the D (5 bases). The CDR3 is 11 residues long. CDR1 is SQVTM and CDR2 is ANQGSEA in the germline V gene. V lost 5 bases and J lost 8, with 12 bases in between. The CDR3 here is CSVLREGTQYF. The CDR3 nucleotides read TGCAGCGTTCTCAGGGAAGGCACCCAGTACTTC.

V and J are TRBV7-8 and TRBJ2-7; 9 bases align to TRBD2. Germline loops: CDR1 SGHVS, CDR2 FQNEAQ. The CDR3 extends over 15 amino acids. V shed 2 bases and J 4 bases; nucleotides not matched to a gene: 6. The CDR3 protein is CASSLRLAERYEQYF. The CDR3, as DNA: TGTGCCAGCAGCTTACGACTAGCGGAGAGATACGAGCAGTACTTC.

This clone was counted only a few times. The chain recombines TRBV6-6 with TRBJ1-5; no definite D call. Germline lookup yields CDR1 MNHNY and CDR2 SVGAGI (reference sequence). Between the trimmed V and J ends, which lost 11 bases and 5 bases, there was a span of 16 bases. The CDR3 is 13 residues long. The CDR3 reads CARSAGLDQPQHF. The CDR3 DNA follows: TGTGCCCGATCTGCTGGGTTAGATCAGCCCCAGCATTTT.

The CDR3 region is CASSLTGTEAFF. CDR3 in DNA: TGCGCCAGCAGCCTGACCGGGACTGAAGCTTTCTTT. The V gene is TRBV5-1, the J gene TRBJ1-1, with D hard to call. Germline V gene lookup returns CDR1 SGHRS and CDR2 YFSETQ. The CDR3 consists of 12 residues. Deletions cut 4 bases from V and 5 bases from J, with 9 bases between.

This clone was counted only a few times. V gene TRBV27 combines with J gene TRBJ2-1, with 7 bases matching TRBD2. CDR1 is MNHEY, CDR2 SMNVEV, per germline (reference sequence). This CDR3 spans 15 amino acids. V dropped 2 bases and J dropped 6; count of bases not matched to a gene: 7. CDR3 sequence reads: CASSLGTRGVNEQFF. CDR3 in DNA: TGTGCCAGCAGTTTAGGGACCCGGGGGGTCAATGAGCAGTTCTTC.

The chain employs TRBV20-1 and TRBJ1-1; tentatively, D is TRBD1 (6 bases). Germline CDR1 and CDR2: DFQATT and SNEGSKA (reference sequence). This CDR3 region has 11 residues. Trimming took 5 bases from V and 8 from J, leaving 12 bases between them. The CDR3 sequence: CSAVRDIEAFF. The CDR3 region has the DNA TGCAGTGCTGTCCGGGACATAGAAGCTTTCTTT.

This clone was picked up one time. CDR3 region: CAWSVTLSYEQYF. In DNA, the CDR3 is TGTGCCTGGAGTGTAACCCTGTCCTACGAGCAGTACTTC. V and J are TRBV30 and TRBJ2-7; D is ambiguous. The CDR3 is made up of 13 amino acids. The germline CDR1 and CDR2 sequences are GTSNPN and SVGIG (reference sequence). Trimming pared 0 bases from V and 1 base from J, leaving 7 bases between. Based on the CDR3 plus reference TRBV30 and TRBJ2-7, the full variable domain is SQTIHQWPATLVQPVGSPLSLECTVEGTSNPNLYWYRQAAGRGLQLLFYSVGIGQISSEVPQNLSASRPQDRQFILSSKKLLLSDSGFYLCAWSVTLSYEQYFGPGTRLTVT.

A few counts support this clone. This chain connects TRBV19 to TRBJ2-2; TRBD2 matches at 8 bases. Germline CDR1 and CDR2: LNHDA and SQIVND (reference sequence). The V segment lost 3 bases and the J segment 7 bases; nucleotides outside the gene matches: 13. CDR3 size: 17 residues. The CDR3 sequence is CASSIYGLARSIGELFF. The CDR3 coding sequence is TGTGCCAGTAGTATTTATGGACTAGCCAGATCAATCGGGGAGCTGTTTTTT.